This TCR beta chain stems from a study of Ad26.COV2.S vaccination and SARS-CoV-2 variants. Study overall: In the study, Ad26.COV2.S was injected intramuscularly once, or twice 56 days apart.

Trimming left V 7 bases short and J 4 bases short, with 22 bases between. This CDR3 region has 16 residues. Germline V gene lookup returns CDR1 LNHDA and CDR2 SQIVND (reference sequence). Produced via immunoSEQ multiplex PCR; TCRdb's table is partial and in-frame only. The sample lists about 460,000 clones, roughly nine tenths occurring once. Note on this clone: The antigen is not known.

Study-wide results and limits: The TCR-based breadth and depth measures might underestimate overall T cell responses.

Treatment given: 15 to 20 received Ad26.COV2.S at low or high dose, single or two shots; roughly five received placebo; per-sample allocation not given. Day 63 following the first vaccine or placebo injection was when the samples were taken. The specimen comprised peripheral blood, sampled in a trial of Ad26.COV2.S vaccine versus placebo. This rearrangement joins TRBV19 to TRBJ1-2, with D maybe TRBD1 (6 bases). This receptor was identified in a person between 18 and 65 years old who received the Ad26.COV2.S COVID-19 vaccine or a placebo. In nucleotides, the CDR3 is TGTGCCAGTACCATCTTTGGAGCAGGGGACCTCTATGGCTACACCTTC. It encodes CASTIFGAGDLYGYTF.